This TCR beta chain was obtained from a study of blood T cell repertoires in COVID-19. Clones were sequenced by immunoSEQ multiplex PCR, and TCRdb holds only the in-frame ones, with some missing. The sample lists tens of thousands of clones, roughly four fifths occurring once. This CDR3 spans 17 amino acids. Looked up from germline, CDR1 is ENHRY and CDR2 is SYGVKD. The V gene end was trimmed by 2 bases and the J gene end by 9 bases; junction bases not matched to a gene: 8. The chain carries TRBV10-3 and TRBJ1-6; 12 nucleotides align to TRBD1. This receptor was obtained from a woman aged 60-75 years with acute or convalescent COVID-19. The sequencing input was peripheral blood. The CDR3 loop is CAISEGTGGAISSPLHF. In nucleotides, the CDR3 is TGTGCCATCAGTGAGGGGACAGGGGGCGCGATCAGTTCACCCCTCCACTTT.